This entry describes one T cell receptor (beta chain). The antigen is unknown. The sample belongs to a study of shared clonotypes between healthy human individuals. Whole-study results and caveats: For naive CD4 cells, roughly 4.8% of clonotypes were shared across a handful of donors. What rarefaction showed was incomplete sorted-subset sequencing despite large depth. Enrolling few donors narrowed the genetic and exposure-history diversity that was represented.

Produced via immunoSEQ multiplex PCR; TCRdb's table is partial and in-frame only. The table has about 1 million clones, around 76% seen once; the top ten hold approximately 1.5%. The TCR was taken from a man between 18 and 29 years old in good health. Sequenced: memory CD4+ T cells sorted from blood. Specified subset: CD45RA-negative fraction.

CDR3 in amino acids: CATNPRGRPDSPLHF. In nucleotides, the CDR3 is TGTGCCACCAACCCTCGGGGACGGCCGGATTCACCCCTCCACTTT. The rearrangement joins TRBV6-6 to TRBJ1-6, with a weak D call TRBD1 (5 bases). V lost 10 bases and J 8 bases, leaving 21 bases between the germline ends. The CDR3 is 15 residues long. Germline assignment: CDR1 MNHNY and CDR2 SVGAGI (reference sequence).